These 3 T cell receptor beta chains were sequenced from one sample in a study of CD8 T cells in Susac syndrome. RNA amounts of roughly 0.45 to 1 ug underwent reverse transcription with random hexamers. One entry per CDR3 protein, called by TCRdb with MiXCR from the immunoSEQ multiplex PCR reads. This table has approximately 280,000 distinct CDR3 sequences, 70% to 90% appearing once. The source material was CD8+ T cells from PBMCs. The source is a human donor with multiple sclerosis.

The chain recombines TRBV2 with TRBJ1-2, with 9 bases that match TRBD1. CDR1 and CDR2 from the germline V gene are SNHLY and FYNNEI. The CDR3 has 14 amino acids. V lost 10 bases to trimming and J lost 7 bases; unmatched junction nucleotides: 13. The CDR3 DNA reads TGTGCCATCAAACTTGACAGGGGGGAGGTTGGCTACACCTTC. Amino acid sequence: CAIKLDRGEVGYTF.

The chain combines TRBV9 with TRBJ2-1; 8 bases agree with TRBD2. Germline V gene lookup returns CDR1 SGDLS and CDR2 YYNGEE. The CDR3 is made up of 15 amino acids. The V and J ends lost 4 bases and 3 bases, in that order; junction bases with no gene match: 6. CDR3 bases: TGTGCCAGCAGCCCGGGACTAGGGGACTACAATGAGCAGTTCTTC. It encodes CASSPGLGDYNEQFF.

V is TRBV20-1 and J is TRBJ2-5; 8 nucleotides align to TRBD2. Germline values: CDR1 DFQATT, CDR2 SNEGSKA (reference sequence). The CDR3 totals 14 residues. The V segment lost 5 bases and the J segment 5 bases; nucleotides outside the gene matches: 10. CDR3 residues: CSAGGLAGYETQYF. The DNA for the CDR3 is TGCAGTGCTGGGGGGCTAGCGGGTTACGAGACCCAGTACTTC.